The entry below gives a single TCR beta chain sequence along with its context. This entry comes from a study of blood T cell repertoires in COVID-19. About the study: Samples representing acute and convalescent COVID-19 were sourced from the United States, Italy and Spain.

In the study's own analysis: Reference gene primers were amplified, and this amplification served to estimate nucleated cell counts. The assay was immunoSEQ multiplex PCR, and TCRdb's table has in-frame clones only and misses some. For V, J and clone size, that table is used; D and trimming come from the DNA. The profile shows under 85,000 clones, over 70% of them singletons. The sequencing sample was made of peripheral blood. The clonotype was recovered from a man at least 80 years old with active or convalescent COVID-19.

The CDR3 sequence: CASSLSPGGSTGELFF. In DNA form, the CDR3 reads TGTGCCAGCAGCTTAAGCCCGGGGGGGAGCACCGGGGAGCTGTTTTTT. This rearrangement joins TRBV7-3 to TRBJ2-2, with TRBD2 identical over 8 bases. Germline V gives CDR1 SGHTA, CDR2 FQGTGA. The junction had 5 bases not matched to a gene; V was cut back by 1 base and J by 4 bases. This CDR3 region has 16 residues.